The table lists the clone carrying this TCR beta chain with a few counts. The CDR3 totals 15 residues. TCRdb's copy holds only in-frame clones and misses some; the assay was immunoSEQ multiplex PCR. The table has about 200,000 clones, 90% seen once; the top ten hold roughly 0.56%. This entry belongs to a study of blood T cell repertoires in COVID-19. On the study more broadly: From T cells, B-cell-depleted T cells, or PBMCs came the material, which was cDNA or gDNA.

The V gene is TRBV21-1, the J gene TRBJ1-5; the D segment call TRBD1 is taken from the table without a DNA check. TRBV21-1 is assigned pseudogene status. This receptor was obtained from a man aged 45-65 years with acute or convalescent COVID-19. The sequenced sample consisted of peripheral blood. CDR3 nucleotides: TGTGCCAGCAGCGGGACAGGGATGGACAATCAGCCCCAGCATTTT. This codes for CASSGTGMDNQPQHF.